This note documents a single TCR beta chain sequence. The CDR3 contains 14 residues. The germline CDR1 and CDR2 sequences are MNHEY and SVGAGI. Germline trimming cut 2 bases from V and 4 bases from J; bases unmatched to any gene: 4. The data were produced by immunoSEQ multiplex PCR, yet TCRdb's version contains in-frame clones alone and is incomplete. Of roughly 100,000 clones listed, about 86% were seen once; the top ten hold 0.95% to 1.5%. This sample is drawn from a study of control samples from healthy donors and cancer patients. Source material: blood. J is TRBJ2-5 and V is TRBV6-5; 7 bases align to TRBD1. This TCR was recovered from a woman aged 45-59 years in good health. The CDR3 coding sequence is TGTGCCAGCAGTTACGCTAACAGGGGAGAGACCCAGTACTTC. Residues: CASSYANRGETQYF.